This TCR beta chain derives from a study of blood T cell repertoires in COVID-19. Looking at the study overall: Acute and convalescent COVID-19 samples came from the United States, Italy and Spain. T cells, B-cell-depleted T cells, or PBMCs provided the cDNA or gDNA that served as material.

Cohorts were assigned according to the clinical history that participants reported. Deletions cut 5 bases from V and 5 bases from J, with 10 bases between. CDR3 length: 13 residues. Germline V lookup: CDR1 SEHNR, CDR2 FQNEAQ (reference sequence). In the original workflow: Estimated nucleated cell counts came from reference gene primer amplification. Clones were read by immunoSEQ multiplex PCR, and TCRdb kept only the in-frame ones, dropping some. V and J calls and clone size are those listed in that table; D and trimming were worked out from the DNA. The repertoire holds about 300,000 clones, with roughly 90% as singletons.

This chain links TRBV7-9 with TRBJ2-1, with D possibly being TRBD1 (5 bases). The clonotype comes from a woman aged 50 to 60 who had been exposed to COVID-19. Sequenced sample: PBMCs or T cells enriched from blood (not recorded which). This chain's CDR3 is CASSPRQNNEQFF. The DNA of the CDR3 is TGTGCCAGCAGCCCAAGACAGAACAATGAGCAGTTCTTC.